The TCR beta chain described here comes from a study of human T cells and chemical hapten exposure (dated by TCRdb to the early 2020s). Broadly, across the study: For sensitization, 2% DPC in acetone was applied to a roughly 2 cm by roughly 2 cm area of upper inner arm skin. Patch testing on the upper back used Finn chambers containing 0.01% DPC, with scoring done after 6 days according to International Contact Dermatitis Research Group standards. Libraries were pooled for sequencing, and per-sample TCR yields varied mainly because of small differences in library volumes within the pool. In alopecia patients, the study followed how the peripheral blood TCR repertoire changed in vivo over primary and secondary sensitization to diphenylcyclopropenone (DPC), a hapten. Both TCR alpha and TCR beta chains were sequenced from each blood RNA sample. Patient blood was sampled pre-sensitization (week 0) and at 2, 6 and about 24 weeks after DPC sensitization. Twenty-nine alopecia patients provided blood for TCR sequencing at one to four time points (pre-sensitization, 2, 6 and 24 weeks). The mostly female patient cohort included alopecia areata with under or over 50% scalp involvement, alopecia totalis and alopecia universalis. Patients additionally received weekly therapeutic DPC doses to the scalp throughout the approximately 25-week study period. Overall study outcomes, separate from this receptor: Because every patient had alopecia, a presumed autoimmune disease, the patients' immune response might differ from that of healthy individuals. Compared with pre-sensitization or healthy control sets, expanded TCRs formed significantly more large CDR3 similarity clusters, which is consistent with antigen-driven responses. Patch test score correlated positively with the number of PT1 expanded TCRs, reaching significance at thresholds 8, 16 and 32 but not at 4. DPC sensitization did not change the number of TCRs with a frequency above 1 in 1000, and there was no evidence of changes in global repertoire structure. After repeated subsampling, the strength of the expansion versus patch-test correlation and the threshold at which it became significant changed.

This clonotype was counted many times. There is no known antigen for this receptor. Base qualities are missing; no much larger clone stands one base away. Receptor amplification or capture employed RACE. For sequencing, a NextSeq 500 was employed. Library preparation attached unique molecular identifiers to individual cDNA molecules for quantitative, reproducible TCR counting. Regarding the original processing steps: The median number of TCRs per sample was around 100,000, ranging from about 20,000 to 690,600. V, J and CDR3 annotation of the TCR reads was performed with the Decombinator software suite. For the PS versus PT1 abundance plots, all samples were subsampled to the same number of TCRs (28,000). TCRs were defined as expanded if absent before sensitization and observed at least eight times at the 2-week time point. Through fastp at Q25 and MiXCR, TCRdb rebuilt clones from the public reads, retaining in-frame beta chains. Rows are combined by CDR3 protein, so each entry shows the most common genes and DNA. These V and J calls are TCRdb output, not the study's own analysis. The sample table contains over 35,000 distinct CDR3 sequences; only one count was recorded for 4% of them. Roughly 24% of the sample rests with the top ten.

This specimen's time point label, per the study, means: patch test 1, 2 weeks after DPC sensitization. In light of the paper, this sample's treatment or condition label describes: therapeutic diphenylcyclopropenone sensitization with weekly scalp DPC. Total RNA was extracted from unfractionated whole blood that had been collected in Tempus Blood RNA tubes. At each patch-test visit, blood was drawn before the patch test was applied. To be eligible, patients had to be aged 18 to 70, diagnosed with alopecia and judged suitable for DPC therapy, while pregnant patients were excluded. The sequence was obtained from a man aged 50 to 60 with alopecia areata. Some clones in this sample may be carry-over from other donors' samples. Sample: whole blood, taken in connection with sensitization to the hapten diphenylcyclopropenone (DPC).

The nucleotide sequence is TGTGCCAGCAGCTTAGACTTCAGCGGGGGCGAGCAGTTCTTC. Protein translation: CASSLDFSGGEQFF. The chain joins TRBV11-3 to TRBJ2-1, with 8 central nucleotides matching TRBD2. V is trimmed back by 0 bases and J by 10 bases, and the junction contains 5 bases that no gene match accounts for. The CDR3 spans 14 residues, from the cysteine through the phenylalanine. Solely the CDR3 DNA is kept, with 42 bases framed from the first base. From a lookup of the germline V gene, CDR1 and CDR2 are SGHNT and YENEEA.